The 14 T cell receptor beta chains in this list originate from one sample, sequenced in a study of cytomegalovirus exposure and HLA in healthy donors. Researchers ran the PCR with 60 Vbeta and 13 Jbeta primers. Method: immunoSEQ multiplex PCR; TCRdb's copy keeps in-frame clones and lacks some. This table has tens of thousands of clones, roughly 84% appearing once. What was sequenced was PBMCs. The receptors here all came from a woman younger than 30 in good health and CMV-seronegative.

The CDR3 DNA sequence: TGTGCCAGTAGCTGGACAGGGGGGTACCCGAACACCGGGGAGCTGTTTTTT. Encoded protein: CASSWTGGYPNTGELFF. V is TRBV19 and J is TRBJ2-2; 10 nucleotides agree with TRBD1. Germline V CDR1 and CDR2: LNHDA, SQIVND (reference sequence). V dropped 6 bases and J dropped 0; count of bases not matched to a gene: 7. CDR3 length: 17 residues.

V and J are TRBV10-1 and TRBJ2-5; possible D gene TRBD1, 6 bases. There are 13 residues in the CDR3. V lost 8 bases and J lost 0, with 10 bases in between. The germline V gene encodes CDR1 WNHNN and CDR2 SYGVQD (reference sequence). The CDR3 coding sequence is TGCGCCAGCGCAGGGGCCCACCAAGAGACCCAGTACTTC. Translation gives CASAGAHQETQYF.

Worth noting for this clone: One end of the junction fails to match germline, which may point to a read error. The chain joins TRBV7-7 to TRBJ2-7, with 7 nucleotides matching TRBD1. The CDR3 is 15 residues long. Germline-derived CDR1 and CDR2 are SSHAT and FNYEAQ (reference sequence). The CDR3 bases are TGTGCTAGCAGCCCCGGGACAGTCCGAGACTACGAGCAGTACTTC. This translates into CASSPGTVRDYEQYF. Full variable domain (remainder filled in from reference TRBV7-7 and TRBJ2-7): GAGVSQSPRYKVTKRGQDVTLRCDPISSHATLYWYQQALGQGPEFLTYFNYEAQPDKSGLPSDRFSAERPEGSISTLTIQRTEQRDSAMYRCASSPGTVRDYEQYFGPGTRLTVT.

The V gene is TRBV6-1, the J gene TRBJ2-6; D gene ambiguous. Germline-derived CDR1 and CDR2 are MNHNS and SASEGT. This CDR3 has 15 amino acids. V lost 9 bases and J 0 bases, leaving 12 bases between the germline ends. Here the CDR3 DNA reads TGTGCCAGTGAGGTCTCGAGCTCTGGGGCCAACGTCCTGACTTTC. Amino acids: CASEVSSSGANVLTF.

The V and J genes are TRBV9 and TRBJ1-1; TRBD1 might be the D (5 bases). The CDR3 sequence is 18 residues long. V was clipped by 0 bases and J by 2 bases, with 20 bases between them. Germline V gene data show CDR1 as SGDLS and CDR2 as YYNGEE. CDR3 sequence: CASSVDSAGRGINTEAFF. The DNA for the CDR3 is TGTGCCAGCAGCGTAGATTCGGCAGGGCGAGGAATAAACACTGAAGCTTTCTTT.

This chain joins TRBV2 and TRBJ2-6, with 9 bases identical to TRBD2. The CDR3 sequence is 19 residues long. V lost 8 bases to trimming and J lost 0 bases; unmatched junction nucleotides: 14. CDR1 and CDR2 (germline): SNHLY, FYNNEI. The DNA for the CDR3 is TGTGCCAGCCGTCCGACTAGCGGCCAAATTAGCTCTGGGGCCAACGTCCTGACTTTC. Its protein product is CASRPTSGQISSGANVLTF.

The chain combines TRBV28 with TRBJ1-5; D is perhaps TRBD1 (5 bases). Trimming took 6 bases from V and 0 from J, leaving 15 bases between them. Per germline, CDR1 MDHEN and CDR2 SYDVKM. The CDR3 runs to 16 residues. The chain's CDR3 is CASSPGHRLSNQPQHF. DNA of the CDR3: TGTGCCAGCAGCCCCGGACACCGCCTTAGCAATCAGCCCCAGCATTTT.

This sequence joins TRBV27 and TRBJ1-1, with a weak D call TRBD1 (6 bases). Germline CDR1 reads MNHEY; CDR2 reads SMNVEV (reference sequence). CDR3 size: 17 residues. Trimming pared 3 bases from V and 4 bases from J, leaving 21 bases between. The DNA of the CDR3 is TGTGCCAGCAGTTTTAACCCAATCAGGGGAGACTTCACTGAAGCTTTCTTT. It codes for CASSFNPIRGDFTEAFF.

This clone turned up a few times. V is TRBV6-1 and J is TRBJ2-1; no definite D call. With 1 base removed from V and 0 bases from J, the gap between germline ends came to 7 bases. Germline V CDR1 and CDR2: MNHNS, SASEGT. The CDR3 covers 15 residues. CDR3 nucleotide sequence: TGTGCCAGCAGTGAAGGGGCAGGCTCCTACAATGAGCAGTTCTTC. This codes for CASSEGAGSYNEQFF.

This clone was counted a single time. The CDR3 DNA follows: TGTGCCAGCAGCCCCCGGTCGGGACAGATATTCTACAATGAGCAGTTCTTC. The encoded protein is CASSPRSGQIFYNEQFF. The V call is TRBV7-9, the J call TRBJ2-1; the match to TRBD1 covers 7 bases. Per the germline V gene, CDR1 is SEHNR and CDR2 is FQNEAQ (reference sequence). Losses at the gene ends were 5 bases for V and 3 bases for J; bases not matched to a gene: 13. The CDR3 covers 17 residues.

The chain has TRBV28 and TRBJ2-7; TRBD2 matches at 14 bases. The CDR3 has 15 amino acids. Unmatched junction bases numbered 5, after V lost 4 bases and J lost 6 bases. The germline CDR1 and CDR2 sequences are MDHEN and SYDVKM. CDR3 loop: CASSSWTSGRPEQYF. For the CDR3, the DNA is TGTGCCAGCAGTTCCTGGACTAGCGGGAGGCCCGAGCAGTACTTC.

The chain links TRBV7-3 to TRBJ2-2; D possibly corresponds to TRBD2 (6 bases). Germline V gene lookup returns CDR1 SGHTA and CDR2 FQGTGA. The CDR3 totals 16 residues. With 5 bases removed from V and 0 bases from J, the gap between germline ends came to 13 bases. CDR3 in DNA: TGTGCCAGCAGCAAGACCACTAGCTCGAACACCGGGGAGCTGTTTTTT. Its translation is CASSKTTSSNTGELFF.

The V call is TRBV28, the J call TRBJ2-3, with D unresolved. V gave up 5 bases and J gave up 0 bases, with 12 bases separating them. This CDR3 comprises 15 residues. Per the germline V gene, CDR1 is MDHEN and CDR2 is SYDVKM. CDR3 coding DNA: TGTGCCAGCAGTCCCTCCCTAGGTAGCACAGATACGCAGTATTTT. This gives the protein CASSPSLGSTDTQYF.

The chain links TRBV7-3 to TRBJ2-1; 9 positions agree with TRBD2. The V gene's germline CDR1 is SGHTA and CDR2 FQGTGA. J was trimmed by 4 bases and V by 6 bases; bases with no gene match: 4. This CDR3 comprises 14 residues. The CDR3 is CASRAGGPYNEQFF. The CDR3 DNA reads as TGTGCCAGCAGGGCGGGAGGGCCTTACAATGAGCAGTTCTTC.